This TCR beta chain is drawn from a study of T cell responses to AZD1222 COVID-19 vaccine. Study-wide findings and caveats: There were repertoire samples only from the period after the peak T cell response. Donors in the cohort were predominantly white British and more often female, and clonal diversity was possibly underestimated. Vaccine-related CD4 TCRs covered spike, predominating at 160-218 and 743-854.

Measured with immunoSEQ multiplex PCR; TCRdb has only the in-frame clones, and not every one. The sample shows 45,000 or so clones, roughly 91% of them seen only once. There are a few counts of this clone. The target antigen is unknown. The length of the CDR3 is 14 residues. The V and J ends lost 7 bases and 0 bases respectively, with 11 bases between them. Germline values: CDR1 SGDLS, CDR2 YYNGEE. The chain has TRBV9 and TRBJ1-5; weak D call: TRBD1 (5 bases). This TCR was recovered from an adult who received the AZD1222 COVID-19 vaccine. This specimen was peripheral blood, taken 28 days after the second AZD1222 dose. The CDR3: CASARGDSNQPQHF. Here the CDR3 DNA reads TGTGCCAGCGCCCGGGGGGATAGCAATCAGCCCCAGCATTTT.